This T cell receptor (beta chain) was sequenced in a study of blood T cells in healthy people across ages. Notes on the study in general: Naive T cell percentage showed a strong correlation with TCR beta diversity.

CDR3 length: 13 residues. Trimming pared 7 bases from V and 4 bases from J, leaving 14 bases between. Germline V CDR1 and CDR2: SQVTM, ANQGSEA. This clonotype was picked up a small number of times. Its antigen is still unknown. Together with a sample-barcoded 5' primer, a J-beta primer mix was included in a second PCR lasting roughly 6 to 12 cycles. MiXCR, applied by TCRdb to the 5' RACE reads, yields one record per CDR3 protein. The sample shows over a million distinct CDR3 sequences, under 30% of them seen only once. These data were likewise used in another study, on T cells of mothers and their children. According to that study: The whole RNA yield was converted to cDNA, roughly 1.5 ug per 15 ul. At a sensitivity of roughly 91 clones per million clonotypes, no persistent microchimeric T cell clones appeared.

This receptor was identified in a girl under 10 years old in good health. The chain recombines TRBV29-1 with TRBJ1-5; D might be TRBD1 (5 bases). Input material: blood. The CDR3 DNA is TGCAGCGCCGCAGGCGGGGGGAATCAGCCCCAGCATTTT. Its protein is CSAAGGGNQPQHF. Full variable domain (remainder filled in from reference TRBV29-1 and TRBJ1-5): SAVISQKPSRDICQRGTSLTIQCQVDSQVTMMFWYRQQPGQSLTLIATANQGSEATYESGFVIDKFPISRPNLTFSTLTVSNMSPEDSSIYLCSAAGGGNQPQHFGDGTRLSIL.